The 30 T cell receptor beta chains presented below share a single source sample, sequenced in a study of T-cell reconstitution after alpha-beta-depleted transplantation in children. During its preparation, the TCRbeta library received unique molecular identifiers. Each CDR3 protein is one row after TCRdb ran MiXCR on the PCR reads. Here the sample spans around 240,000 distinct CDR3 sequences, approximately 9.9% being singletons. The material sequenced was PBMCs from the stem cell graft donor, taken from the stem cell graft. The receptors stem from a human donor who donated a stem cell graft to a child with SCID.

This clonotype was seen many times. The chain is built from TRBV6-5 and TRBJ1-1; TRBD1 aligns across 7 bases. The V gene's germline CDR1 is MNHEY and CDR2 SVGAGI. The V segment lost 6 bases and the J segment 3 bases; nucleotides outside the gene matches: 7. The CDR3 has 14 residues. The CDR3 loop is CASRRDSEYTEAFF. For the CDR3, the DNA is TGTGCCAGCAGACGGGACAGTGAGTACACTGAAGCTTTCTTT.

This clonotype came up many times. The chain has TRBV5-1 and TRBJ2-2; D tentatively fits TRBD1 or TRBD2 (5 bases each). V was shortened by 4 bases and J by 0 bases, with 13 bases between the two germline ends. The germline V gene encodes CDR1 SGHRS and CDR2 YFSETQ. The CDR3 is made up of 16 amino acids. CDR3 loop: CASSIGTVTNTGELFF. The CDR3 bases are TGCGCCAGCAGCATCGGGACGGTAACGAACACCGGGGAGCTGTTTTTT.

This clonotype has a count of ten or more. The CDR3 reads CASSSLGQWDKSYTF. As DNA, the CDR3 is TGTGCCAGTAGCAGCCTGGGACAGTGGGACAAGAGCTACACCTTC. The chain links TRBV19 to TRBJ1-2, with 7 positions matching TRBD1. The germline V gene encodes CDR1 LNHDA and CDR2 SQIVND (reference sequence). After removal of 6 bases from V and 9 bases from J, the junction contained 16 bases not matched to a gene. This CDR3 is 15 amino acids long.

This clonotype appeared many times. The rearrangement uses TRBV20-1 and TRBJ2-3, with D possibly matching TRBD2 (5 bases). Looked up from germline, CDR1 is DFQATT and CDR2 is SNEGSKA (reference sequence). This CDR3 is built from 15 residues. Trimming took 4 bases from V and 2 from J, leaving 16 bases between them. CDR3 loop: CSATPSRRYTDTQYF. The DNA for the CDR3 is TGCAGTGCTACCCCCAGCCGGAGGTACACAGATACGCAGTATTTT.

In its sample, this clonotype was seen many times. Germline and junction disagree at one end, which may indicate a read error. This chain uses TRBV5-1 with TRBJ1-1; D possibly corresponds to TRBD1 (6 bases). Germline values: CDR1 SGHRS, CDR2 YFSETQ. The CDR3 consists of 14 residues. This chain's CDR3 is CASSLVGGNTEAFF. In DNA, the CDR3 is TGTGCCAGCAGCTTAGTAGGGGGTAACACTGAAGCTTTCTTT.

This clonotype was recorded many times. This chain joins TRBV27 and TRBJ1-2; weak D call: TRBD1 (6 bases). V was pared by 5 bases and J by 4 bases, with 17 bases between. CDR1 and CDR2 (germline): MNHEY, SMNVEV (reference sequence). CDR3 length: 15 amino acids. The CDR3 DNA reads TGTGCCAGCAGTCCAGACAGGACCGGAACCTATGGCTACACCTTC. It yields the protein CASSPDRTGTYGYTF.

The table lists this clonotype with many counts. The V call is TRBV5-1, the J call TRBJ1-4; the match to TRBD1 covers 7 bases. V was pared by 0 bases and J by 6 bases, with 17 bases of the junction left unmatched. Germline CDR1 is SGHRS and CDR2 is YFSETQ. The CDR3 covers 19 residues. Here the CDR3 DNA reads TGCGCCAGCAGCTTGGAGGGACAGCGGGTCTTCGGGGGTGATGAAAAACTGTTTTTT. It is translated as CASSLEGQRVFGGDEKLFF. Drawing the rest from reference TRBV5-1 and TRBJ1-4, the complete variable domain is KAGVTQTPRYLIKTRGQQVTLSCSPISGHRSVSWYQQTPGQGLQFLFEYFSETQRNKGNFPGRFSGRQFSNSRSEMNVSTLELGDSALYLCASSLEGQRVFGGDEKLFFGSGTQLSVL.

This clonotype was counted ten times or more. V and J are TRBV14 and TRBJ1-6, with D perhaps TRBD1 (5 bases). Germline values: CDR1 SGHDN, CDR2 FVKESK. The CDR3 totals 16 residues. V was clipped by 0 bases and J by 7 bases, with 13 bases between them. The CDR3 sequence: CASSQDIGTTNSPLHF. The CDR3 DNA is TGTGCCAGCAGCCAAGATATAGGGACGACGAATTCACCCCTCCACTTT.

In this sample, this clonotype turned up many times. V usage is TRBV5-5 and J usage is TRBJ2-5, with 8 bases lining up with TRBD1. The CDR3 loop spans 14 amino acids. V gave up 2 bases and J gave up 5 bases; unmatched junction bases: 5. CDR1 is SGHKS and CDR2 is YYEKEE in the germline V gene (reference sequence). The CDR3 DNA follows: TGTGCCAGCAGCTTTAACAGGGGGAGGGAGACCCAGTACTTC. This sequence encodes CASSFNRGRETQYF.

This clonotype was found many times. The rearrangement links TRBV20-1 to TRBJ1-5; D unresolved. The CDR3 spans 13 residues. With 5 bases removed from V and 1 base from J, the gap between germline ends came to 9 bases. Germline values: CDR1 DFQATT, CDR2 SNEGSKA (reference sequence). The CDR3 DNA follows: TGCAGTGCTGGGGAGTCGAGCAATCAGCCCCAGCATTTT. Translation gives CSAGESSNQPQHF.

This clonotype was seen a handful of times. The rearrangement uses TRBV20-1 and TRBJ1-3; weak D call: TRBD1 (6 bases). CDR1 is DFQATT and CDR2 is SNEGSKA in the germline V gene (reference sequence). V was cut by 3 bases and J by 0 bases, with 12 bases left in between. CDR3 length: 15 residues. As DNA, the CDR3 is TGCAGTGCTAGGGTATCACAGGGCTCTGGAAACACCATATATTTT. It encodes CSARVSQGSGNTIYF.

This clonotype came up many times. This rearrangement joins TRBV5-1 to TRBJ1-4; D might be TRBD1 (6 bases). From germline, CDR1 is SGHRS and CDR2 YFSETQ. This CDR3 is built from 13 residues. V lost 6 bases, J lost 12 bases, and 18 bases lay in between. CDR3 protein: CASTGGQGQELFF. CDR3 sequence (DNA): TGCGCCAGCACCGGGGGGCAGGGGCAGGAACTGTTTTTT.

This clonotype was counted many times. V usage is TRBV2 and J usage is TRBJ1-2; D remains ambiguous. CDR3 length: 13 residues. V was trimmed by 3 bases and J by 8 bases, leaving 13 bases between them. From germline, CDR1 is SNHLY and CDR2 FYNNEI. The CDR3 DNA follows: TGTGCCAGCAGTGATAGCTCTGGGGTAGGCTACACCTTC. It encodes CASSDSSGVGYTF.

This clonotype was detected ten times or more. The chain couples TRBV20-1 to TRBJ2-3, with TRBD1 identical over 7 bases. J lost 1 base, V lost 6 bases, and 13 bases had no gene match. The CDR3 has 16 amino acids. The germline gives CDR1 DFQATT, CDR2 SNEGSKA (reference sequence). The DNA for the CDR3 is TGCAGTGCCCAAAAGGGGACAGAGATAGGCACAGATACGCAGTATTTT. Its protein product is CSAQKGTEIGTDTQYF.

The J gene is TRBJ2-1, the V gene TRBV7-2; 11 bases map to TRBD2. CDR3 length equals 15 residues. Trimming took 2 bases from V and 5 from J; bases not matched to a gene: 2. Germline V gene lookup returns CDR1 SGHTA and CDR2 FQGNSA. CDR3 nucleotide sequence: TGTGCCAGCAGCTTAAGGGGACTAGCGGACAATGAGCAGTTCTTC. It translates to CASSLRGLADNEQFF.

This clonotype was detected ten times or more. The V gene is TRBV5-1, the J gene TRBJ2-1; 7 bases match TRBD2. The CDR3 has 15 residues. CDR1 SGHRS and CDR2 YFSETQ come from the germline V gene. Germline trimming cut 4 bases from V and 0 bases from J; bases unmatched to any gene: 4. For the CDR3, the DNA is TGCGCCAGCAGCCCTACTAGCGACTCCTACAATGAGCAGTTCTTC. Its protein is CASSPTSDSYNEQFF. The variable domain in full, with the rest retrieved from reference TRBV5-1 and TRBJ2-1, is KAGVTQTPRYLIKTRGQQVTLSCSPISGHRSVSWYQQTPGQGLQFLFEYFSETQRNKGNFPGRFSGRQFSNSRSEMNVSTLELGDSALYLCASSPTSDSYNEQFFGPGTRLTVL.

This clonotype has only one observation. Possible read error: a much larger clone is one base away. The chain is built from TRBV5-1 and TRBJ2-1; a possible D gene is TRBD1 (7 bases). CDR3 length equals 17 residues. CDR1 and CDR2 from the germline V gene are SGHRS and YFSETQ. V lost 2 bases, J lost 5 bases, and 20 bases lay in between. CDR3 nucleotides: TGCGCCAGCAGCTTCCCCCCTAGCGAGGGGGCCGACAATGAGCAGTTCTTC. This codes for CASSFPPSEGADNEQFF.

This clonotype was counted many times. The V and J genes are TRBV5-1 and TRBJ2-1; the match to TRBD1 covers 8 bases. The CDR3 extends over 17 amino acids. Germline values: CDR1 SGHRS, CDR2 YFSETQ. V lost 0 bases and J lost 8; bases outside the gene matches: 13. CDR3 protein: CASSLGDWTGRIDEQFF. CDR3 DNA: TGCGCCAGCAGCTTGGGGGACTGGACAGGGAGAATAGATGAGCAGTTCTTC.

As for this clonotype: A much more abundant neighbour one base away suggests this may be a read error. This likely comes from a read error, as the CDR3 has no conserved phenylalanine or tryptophan at its end. The V gene is TRBV12-3 or TRBV12-4, the J gene TRBJ2-7; possibly TRBD1 for D (6 bases). Trimming left V 6 bases short and J 2 bases short, with 17 bases between. The CDR3 is 15 amino acids. CDR3 DNA: TGTGCCAGCAGCCAACAGGGCGGTCGCACCTACGAGCAGTACTCC. This sequence encodes CASSQQGGRTYEQYS.

This clonotype was recorded many times. The V gene is TRBV6-1, the J gene TRBJ1-2, with 7 bases fitting TRBD1. After removal of 6 bases from V and 4 bases from J, the junction contained 11 bases not matched to a gene. The V gene's germline CDR1 is MNHNS and CDR2 SASEGT. The CDR3 is 15 amino acids. The CDR3 DNA sequence: TGTGCCAGCAGATCGAGGGGGCCTGACATCTATGGCTACACCTTC. Its protein product is CASRSRGPDIYGYTF.

This clonotype was seen ten or more times. The chain is built from TRBV3-1 and TRBJ1-1, with D maybe TRBD1 (5 bases). Per germline, CDR1 LGHDT and CDR2 YNNKEL (reference sequence). The CDR3 sequence is 14 residues long. Trimming cost V 0 bases and J 4 bases, with 9 bases left between them. The CDR3 sequence: CASSQDGGGTEAFF. The CDR3 coding sequence is TGTGCCAGCAGCCAAGATGGGGGTGGCACTGAAGCTTTCTTT.

This clonotype was counted ten times or more. The J gene is TRBJ2-2, the V gene TRBV28; D call uncertain. Trimming cost V 2 bases and J 5 bases, with 3 bases left between them. Germline values: CDR1 MDHEN, CDR2 SYDVKM. The CDR3 covers 12 residues. DNA of the CDR3: TGTGCCAGCAGTTTAGTGACCGGGGAGCTGTTTTTT. It translates to CASSLVTGELFF.

Ten or more counts support this clonotype. The rearrangement links TRBV20-1 to TRBJ2-1, with D hard to call. Germline CDR1 is DFQATT and CDR2 is SNEGSKA (reference sequence). Trimming shortened V by 4 bases and J by 15 bases, and 16 bases separated the two germline ends. The CDR3 is 11 residues long. The CDR3 DNA reads TGCAGTGCTACTGACTCAGTCGGTCTGTTCTTC. Translation: CSATDSVGLFF.

There are many counts of this clonotype. In DNA form, the CDR3 reads TGCAGCGTGACAGGTGATACAGATACGCAGTATTTT. Residues: CSVTGDTDTQYF. J is TRBJ2-3 and V is TRBV29-1; possibly TRBD1 for D (6 bases). The CDR3 contains 12 residues. Germline loops: CDR1 SQVTM, CDR2 ANQGSEA. Trimming removed 6 bases from V and 3 bases from J, with 10 bases in between.

This clonotype was counted at least ten times. The chain uses TRBV5-1 and TRBJ1-1; D is uncertain. CDR3 length: 14 residues. Germline V lookup: CDR1 SGHRS, CDR2 YFSETQ. Trimming took off 4 bases at V and 3 bases at J, with 13 bases between the two ends. CDR3 loop: CASSPVSDYTEAFF. The CDR3 nucleotides are TGCGCCAGCAGCCCAGTTAGTGACTACACTGAAGCTTTCTTT.

To note about this clonotype: This may come from a read error, since a much larger clone is one base off. The chain couples TRBV12-3 or TRBV12-4 to TRBJ1-2, with 7 bases fitting TRBD1. The CDR3 spans 13 residues. CDR3 sequence (DNA): TGTGCCAGCAGCGGGACAGCCCCATATGGCTACCCCTTC. This encodes CASSGTAPYGYPF.

Ten or more counts support this clonotype. The chain is built from TRBV15 and TRBJ2-3, with D perhaps assigned TRBD1 or TRBD2 (5 bases each). The length of the CDR3 is 14 residues. Between the trimmed V and J ends, which lost 1 base and 3 bases, there was a span of 8 bases. Germline values: CDR1 LNHNV, CDR2 YYDKDF (reference sequence). CDR3 protein: CATSRGGETDTQYF. In nucleotides, the CDR3 is TGTGCCACCAGCAGAGGAGGGGAGACAGATACGCAGTATTTT.

This clonotype came up many times. V usage is TRBV4-1 and J usage is TRBJ2-6; TRBD1 might be the D (5 bases). Trimming shortened V by 3 bases and J by 0 bases, and 15 bases separated the two germline ends. Germline V gene sequence: CDR1 MGHRA, CDR2 YSYEKL. CDR3 size: 18 residues. CDR3 in amino acids: CASSHIAGITSGANVLTF. DNA of the CDR3: TGCGCCAGCAGCCATATAGCAGGGATTACCTCTGGGGCCAACGTCCTGACTTTC.

Of note for this clonotype: A read error is possible here, since a much larger clone lies one base away. The conserved final phenylalanine or tryptophan is absent from the CDR3, which likely points to a read error. V usage is TRBV7-8 and J usage is TRBJ1-2; D is perhaps TRBD1 (5 bases). Germline lookup yields CDR1 SGHVS and CDR2 FQNEAQ. With 4 bases removed from V and 2 bases from J, the gap between germline ends came to 14 bases. This CDR3 region has 15 residues. The CDR3 nucleotides are TGTGCCAGCAGCTCGGCTGGGGGAGCAAACTATGGCTACACCCTC. The encoded protein is CASSSAGGANYGYTL.

With respect to this clonotype: A single base separates this from a much larger clone, so it may be a read error. The CDR3 does not end in the conserved phenylalanine or tryptophan, so this is likely a read error. The rearrangement uses TRBV3-1 and TRBJ1-1; perhaps TRBD1 as D (5 bases). CDR3 length equals 12 residues. The germline CDR1 and CDR2 sequences are LGHDT and YNNKEL (reference sequence). V lost 4 bases and J 10 bases, leaving 13 bases between the germline ends. The CDR3 loop reads CASSLPGGGAFY. The CDR3 DNA follows: TGTGCCAGCAGCCTCCCCGGGGGGGGAGCTTTCTAT.